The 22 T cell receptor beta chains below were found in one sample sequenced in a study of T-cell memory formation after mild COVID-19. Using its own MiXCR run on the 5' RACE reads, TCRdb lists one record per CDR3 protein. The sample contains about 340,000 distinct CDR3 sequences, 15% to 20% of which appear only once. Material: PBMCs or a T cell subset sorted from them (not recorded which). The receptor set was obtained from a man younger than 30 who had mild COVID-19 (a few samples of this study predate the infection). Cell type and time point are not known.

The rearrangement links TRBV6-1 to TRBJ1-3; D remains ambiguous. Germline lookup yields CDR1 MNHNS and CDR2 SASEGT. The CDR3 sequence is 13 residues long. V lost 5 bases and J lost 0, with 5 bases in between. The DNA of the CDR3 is TGTGCCAGCAGTACCATCTCTGGAAACACCATATATTTT. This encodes CASSTISGNTIYF.

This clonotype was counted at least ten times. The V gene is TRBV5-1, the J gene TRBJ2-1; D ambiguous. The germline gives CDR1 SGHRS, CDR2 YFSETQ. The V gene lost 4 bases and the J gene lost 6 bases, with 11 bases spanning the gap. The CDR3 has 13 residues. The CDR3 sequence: CASSQDRLNEQFF. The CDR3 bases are TGCGCCAGCAGCCAGGATCGCCTCAATGAGCAGTTCTTC. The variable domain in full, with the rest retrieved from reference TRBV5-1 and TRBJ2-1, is KAGVTQTPRYLIKTRGQQVTLSCSPISGHRSVSWYQQTPGQGLQFLFEYFSETQRNKGNFPGRFSGRQFSNSRSEMNVSTLELGDSALYLCASSQDRLNEQFFGPGTRLTVL.

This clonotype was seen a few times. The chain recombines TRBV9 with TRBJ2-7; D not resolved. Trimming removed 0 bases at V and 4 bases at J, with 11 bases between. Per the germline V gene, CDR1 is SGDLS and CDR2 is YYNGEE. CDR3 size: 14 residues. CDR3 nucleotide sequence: TGTGCCAGCAGCGTAGCAGCGTCCGGGTACGAGCAGTACTTC. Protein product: CASSVAASGYEQYF.

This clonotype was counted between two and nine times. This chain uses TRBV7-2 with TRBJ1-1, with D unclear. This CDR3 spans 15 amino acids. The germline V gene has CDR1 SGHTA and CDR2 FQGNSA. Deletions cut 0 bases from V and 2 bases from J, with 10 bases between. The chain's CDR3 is CASSLAAIINTEAFF. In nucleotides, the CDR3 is TGTGCCAGCAGCTTAGCCGCGATTATAAACACTGAAGCTTTCTTT.

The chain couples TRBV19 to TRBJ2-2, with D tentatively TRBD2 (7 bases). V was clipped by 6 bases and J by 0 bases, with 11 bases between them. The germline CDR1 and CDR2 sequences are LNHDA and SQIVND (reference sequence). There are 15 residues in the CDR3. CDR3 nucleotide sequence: TGTGCCAGTAGACCCGGGGGGCCGAACACCGGGGAGCTGTTTTTT. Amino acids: CASRPGGPNTGELFF.

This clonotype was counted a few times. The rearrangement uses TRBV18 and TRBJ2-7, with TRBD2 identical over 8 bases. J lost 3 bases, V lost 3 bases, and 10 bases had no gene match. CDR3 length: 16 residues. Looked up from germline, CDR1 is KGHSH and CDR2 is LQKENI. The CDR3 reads CASSPPSQRGSYEQYF. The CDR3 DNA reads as TGTGCCAGCTCACCCCCCTCCCAGCGGGGGAGCTACGAGCAGTACTTC.

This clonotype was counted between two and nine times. CDR3 protein: CASTPGVRDQPQHF. CDR3 nucleotide sequence: TGTGCCAGTACCCCCGGGGTGAGAGATCAGCCCCAGCATTTT. The V and J genes are TRBV19 and TRBJ1-5; D remains unclear. Germline assignment: CDR1 LNHDA and CDR2 SQIVND (reference sequence). This CDR3 comprises 14 residues. Trimming left V 7 bases short and J 5 bases short, with 15 bases between.

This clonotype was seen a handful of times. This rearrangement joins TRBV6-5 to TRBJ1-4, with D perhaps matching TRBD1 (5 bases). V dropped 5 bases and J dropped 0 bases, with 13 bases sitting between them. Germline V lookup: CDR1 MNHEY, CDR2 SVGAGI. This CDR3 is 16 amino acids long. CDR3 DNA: TGTGCCAGCAGTCGGGACGTAACTGCAACTAATGAAAAACTGTTTTTT. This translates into CASSRDVTATNEKLFF.

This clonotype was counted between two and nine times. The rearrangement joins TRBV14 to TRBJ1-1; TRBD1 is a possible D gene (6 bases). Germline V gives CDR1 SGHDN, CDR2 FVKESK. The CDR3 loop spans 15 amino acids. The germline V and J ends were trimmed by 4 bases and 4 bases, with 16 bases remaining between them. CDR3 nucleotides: TGTGCCAGCAGCCCCCCGAGGGGGGGGCTCACTGAAGCTTTCTTT. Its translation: CASSPPRGGLTEAFF.

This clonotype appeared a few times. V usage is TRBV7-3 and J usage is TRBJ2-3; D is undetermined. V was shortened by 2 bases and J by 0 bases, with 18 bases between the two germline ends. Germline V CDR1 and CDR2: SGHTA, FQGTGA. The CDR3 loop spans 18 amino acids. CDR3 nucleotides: TGTGCCAGCAGCTTAGGGGTTCGATCCTTCACTAGCACAGATACGCAGTATTTT. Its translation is CASSLGVRSFTSTDTQYF. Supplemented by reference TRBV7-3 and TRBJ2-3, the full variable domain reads GAGVSQTPSNKVTEKGKYVELRCDPISGHTALYWYRQSLGQGPEFLIYFQGTGAADDSGLPNDRFFAVRPEGSVSTLKIQRTERGDSAVYLCASSLGVRSFTSTDTQYFGPGTRLTVL.

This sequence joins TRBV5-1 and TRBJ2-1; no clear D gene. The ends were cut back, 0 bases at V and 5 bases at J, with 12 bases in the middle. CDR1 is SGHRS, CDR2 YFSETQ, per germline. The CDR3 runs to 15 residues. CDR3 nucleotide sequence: TGCGCCAGCAGCTTGGGCTGGGTGGTGGACAATGAGCAGTTCTTC. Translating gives CASSLGWVVDNEQFF. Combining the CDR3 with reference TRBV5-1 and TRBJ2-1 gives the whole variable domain KAGVTQTPRYLIKTRGQQVTLSCSPISGHRSVSWYQQTPGQGLQFLFEYFSETQRNKGNFPGRFSGRQFSNSRSEMNVSTLELGDSALYLCASSLGWVVDNEQFFGPGTRLTVL.

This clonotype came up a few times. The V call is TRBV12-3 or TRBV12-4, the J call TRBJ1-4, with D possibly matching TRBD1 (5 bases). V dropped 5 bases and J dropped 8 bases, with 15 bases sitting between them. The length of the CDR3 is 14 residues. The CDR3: CASSPGGESEKLFF. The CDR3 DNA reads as TGTGCCAGCAGTCCCGGGGGGGAAAGCGAAAAACTGTTTTTT.

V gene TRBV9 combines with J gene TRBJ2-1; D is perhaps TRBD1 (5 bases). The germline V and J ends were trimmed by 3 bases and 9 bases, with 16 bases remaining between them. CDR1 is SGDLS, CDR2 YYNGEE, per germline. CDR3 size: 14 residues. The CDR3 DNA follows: TGTGCCAGCAGCGCCGCAGGGTTTGAAGGTGAGCAGTTCTTC. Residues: CASSAAGFEGEQFF.

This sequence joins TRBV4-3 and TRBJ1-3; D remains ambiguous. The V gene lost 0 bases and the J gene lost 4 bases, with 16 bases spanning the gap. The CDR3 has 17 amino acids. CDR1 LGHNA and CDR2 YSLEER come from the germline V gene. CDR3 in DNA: TGCGCCAGCAGCCAAGAAGCAAGGCCAGCTGGGGGAAACACCATATATTTT. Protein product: CASSQEARPAGGNTIYF.

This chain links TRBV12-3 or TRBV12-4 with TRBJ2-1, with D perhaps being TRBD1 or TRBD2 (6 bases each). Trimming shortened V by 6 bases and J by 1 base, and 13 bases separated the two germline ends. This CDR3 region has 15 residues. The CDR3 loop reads CASRPQGGSYNEQFF. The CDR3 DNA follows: TGTGCCAGCAGGCCTCAAGGGGGGTCCTACAATGAGCAGTTCTTC.

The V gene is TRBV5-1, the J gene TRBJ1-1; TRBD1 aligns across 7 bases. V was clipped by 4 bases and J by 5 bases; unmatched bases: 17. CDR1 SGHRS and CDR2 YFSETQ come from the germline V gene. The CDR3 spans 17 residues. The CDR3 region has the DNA TGCGCCAGCAGCCCGGATCTACGACAGGGAGAGAGTACTGAAGCTTTCTTT. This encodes CASSPDLRQGESTEAFF.

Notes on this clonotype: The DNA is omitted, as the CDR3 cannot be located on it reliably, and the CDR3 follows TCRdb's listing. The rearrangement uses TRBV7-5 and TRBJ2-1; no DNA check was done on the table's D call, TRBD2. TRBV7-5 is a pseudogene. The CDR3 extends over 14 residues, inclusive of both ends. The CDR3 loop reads CISVPEAAGGEQFF.

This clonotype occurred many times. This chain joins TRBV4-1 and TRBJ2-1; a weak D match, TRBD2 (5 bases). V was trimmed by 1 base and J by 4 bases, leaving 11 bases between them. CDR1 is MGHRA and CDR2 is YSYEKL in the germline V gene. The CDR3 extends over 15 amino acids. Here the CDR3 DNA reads TGCGCCAGCAGCCAAGCTACCGGGGTTTACAATGAGCAGTTCTTC. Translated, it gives CASSQATGVYNEQFF.

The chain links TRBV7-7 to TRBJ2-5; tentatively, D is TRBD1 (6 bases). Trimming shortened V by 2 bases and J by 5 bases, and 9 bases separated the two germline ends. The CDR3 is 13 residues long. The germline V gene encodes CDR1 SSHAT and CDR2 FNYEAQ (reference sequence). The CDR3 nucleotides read TGTGCCAGCAGCTTATGGGGGCCGGAGACCCAGTACTTC. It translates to CASSLWGPETQYF.

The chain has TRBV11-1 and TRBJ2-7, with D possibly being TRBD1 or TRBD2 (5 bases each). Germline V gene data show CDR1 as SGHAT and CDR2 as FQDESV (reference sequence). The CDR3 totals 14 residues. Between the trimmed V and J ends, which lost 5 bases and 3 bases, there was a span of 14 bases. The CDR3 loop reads CASSITGTYYEQYV. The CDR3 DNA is TGTGCCAGCAGCATCACCGGGACCTACTACGAGCAGTACGTC.

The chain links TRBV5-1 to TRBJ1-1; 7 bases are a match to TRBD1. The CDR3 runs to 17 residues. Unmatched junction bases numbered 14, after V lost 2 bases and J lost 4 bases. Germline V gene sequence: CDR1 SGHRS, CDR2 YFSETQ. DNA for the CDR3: TGCGCCAGCAGCTTCTCCTGGACAGGATACGGGCCCACTGAAGCTTTCTTT. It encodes CASSFSWTGYGPTEAFF. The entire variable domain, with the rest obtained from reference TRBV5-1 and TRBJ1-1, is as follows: KAGVTQTPRYLIKTRGQQVTLSCSPISGHRSVSWYQQTPGQGLQFLFEYFSETQRNKGNFPGRFSGRQFSNSRSEMNVSTLELGDSALYLCASSFSWTGYGPTEAFFGQGTRLTVV.

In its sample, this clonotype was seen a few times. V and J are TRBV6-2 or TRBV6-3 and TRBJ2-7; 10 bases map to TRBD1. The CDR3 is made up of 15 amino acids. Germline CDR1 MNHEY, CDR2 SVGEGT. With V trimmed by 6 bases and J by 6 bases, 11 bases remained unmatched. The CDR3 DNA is TGTGCCAGCAGGGAACTGGGACAGGGGTCAGGCGAGCAGTACTTC. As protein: CASRELGQGSGEQYF.